A selection of T cell receptor beta chains follows, all from one sample in a study of blood T cell repertoires in COVID-19. The method was immunoSEQ multiplex PCR; TCRdb's version includes in-frame clones alone and lacks a portion of them. The sample lists roughly 280,000 clones, more than 75% seen once, with approximately 5.1% in the top ten. Specimen: peripheral blood. These TCRs come from a woman in her sixties with COVID-19, enrolled during active disease. Each CDR3 is given with its conserved first and last residue. Fields, in order: clone size, D gene, J gene, V gene, CDR3 protein, CDR3 DNA. The D gene is left open where the match is weak. Size tells how often a clone was seen (once, few, many) or the class of an expanded clone, and some rows leave it out.

abundance: .
d_gene: .
j_gene: TRBJ1-5
v_gene: TRBV28
CDR3aa: CASRRGEVGQPQHF
CDR3nt: TGTGCCAGCCGGCGGGGGGAAGTCGGGCAGCCCCAGCATTTT

abundance: few
d_gene: TRBD2
j_gene: TRBJ2-2
v_gene: TRBV11-2
CDR3aa: CASSPLGLAGRGGELFF
CDR3nt: TGTGCCAGCAGCCCACTTGGGCTAGCGGGAAGGGGCGGGGAGCTGTTTTTT

abundance: once
d_gene: TRBD2
j_gene: TRBJ2-1
v_gene: TRBV7-8
CDR3aa: CASSSLAGRYEQFF
CDR3nt: TGTGCCAGCAGCTCCCTAGCGGGAAGATATGAGCAGTTCTTC

abundance: .
d_gene: TRBD1
j_gene: TRBJ1-4
v_gene: TRBV30
CDR3aa: CAWSPDRGEKLFF
CDR3nt: TGTGCCTGGAGTCCGGACAGGGGGGAAAAACTGTTTTTT

abundance: once
d_gene: .
j_gene: TRBJ1-2
v_gene: TRBV9
CDR3aa: CASSVAAGSNYGYTF
CDR3nt: TGTGCCAGCAGCGTAGCCGCAGGGTCTAACTATGGCTACACCTTC

abundance: .
d_gene: .
j_gene: TRBJ2-2
v_gene: TRBV7-9
CDR3aa: CASSLGPTGELFF
CDR3nt: TGTGCCAGCAGCTTAGGGCCCACCGGGGAGCTGTTTTTT

abundance: .
d_gene: .
j_gene: TRBJ2-3
v_gene: TRBV6-5
CDR3aa: CASSRDLSTDTQYF
CDR3nt: TGTGCCAGCAGTCGGGACTTAAGCACAGATACGCAGTATTTT

abundance: .
d_gene: TRBD2
j_gene: TRBJ2-1
v_gene: TRBV4-2
CDR3aa: CASSPISSGLAANEQFF
CDR3nt: TGTGCCAGCAGCCCCATTTCTTCGGGACTAGCGGCCAATGAGCAGTTCTTC

abundance: .
d_gene: TRBD1
j_gene: TRBJ1-6
v_gene: TRBV28
CDR3aa: CASSAHFGTGSGSPLHF
CDR3nt: TGTGCCAGCAGTGCGCATTTTGGGACAGGATCTGGCTCACCCCTCCACTTT

abundance: .
d_gene: TRBD1
j_gene: TRBJ1-6
v_gene: TRBV6-2/TRBV6-3
CDR3aa: CASSYRSGGFPLHF
CDR3nt: TGTGCCAGCAGTTACCGGTCAGGGGGCTTCCCCCTCCACTTT

abundance: .
d_gene: TRBD1
j_gene: TRBJ1-1
v_gene: TRBV6-4
CDR3aa: CASRGQVGGNTEAFF
CDR3nt: TGTGCCAGCAGGGGACAGGTGGGGGGGAACACTGAAGCTTTCTTT

abundance: .
d_gene: TRBD1
j_gene: TRBJ1-1
v_gene: TRBV5-1
CDR3aa: CASSNHDRGEGNTEAFF
CDR3nt: TGCGCCAGCAGCAACCATGACAGGGGCGAAGGTAACACTGAAGCTTTCTTT

abundance: .
d_gene: .
j_gene: TRBJ1-5
v_gene: TRBV2
CDR3aa: CASSTGRAQPQHF
CDR3nt: TGTGCCAGCAGTACAGGGAGAGCTCAGCCCCAGCATTTT

abundance: .
d_gene: TRBD1
j_gene: TRBJ2-7
v_gene: TRBV9
CDR3aa: CASSVGTGIPHEQYF
CDR3nt: TGTGCCAGCAGCGTGGGGACAGGAATTCCCCACGAGCAGTACTTC

abundance: .
d_gene: TRBD1
j_gene: TRBJ1-5
v_gene: TRBV6-5
CDR3aa: CASRQGLSNQPQHF
CDR3nt: TGTGCCAGCAGACAGGGGCTGAGCAATCAGCCCCAGCATTTT

abundance: .
d_gene: .
j_gene: TRBJ1-4
v_gene: TRBV29-1
CDR3aa: CSAVVEKLFF
CDR3nt: TGCAGCGCCGTTGTGGAAAAACTGTTTTTT

abundance: .
d_gene: .
j_gene: TRBJ1-1
v_gene: TRBV30
CDR3aa: CAWNRQAPNTEAFF
CDR3nt: TGTGCCTGGAACCGGCAGGCACCGAACACTGAAGCTTTCTTT

abundance: few
d_gene: TRBD1
j_gene: TRBJ1-5
v_gene: TRBV24-1
CDR3aa: CATSDAGTGNNQPQHF
CDR3nt: TGTGCCACCAGTGATGCCGGGACAGGGAACAATCAGCCCCAGCATTTT

abundance: few
d_gene: TRBD2
j_gene: TRBJ2-7
v_gene: TRBV5-1
CDR3aa: CASSLDAGVGYEQYF
CDR3nt: TGCGCCAGCAGCTTGGATGCGGGAGTTGGTTACGAGCAGTACTTC

abundance: .
d_gene: TRBD1
j_gene: TRBJ1-2
v_gene: TRBV5-1
CDR3aa: CASSEGQSYGYTF
CDR3nt: TGCGCCAGCAGCGAGGGACAGTCCTATGGCTACACCTTC

abundance: once
d_gene: .
j_gene: TRBJ1-2
v_gene: TRBV9
CDR3aa: CASSNQSPYGYTF
CDR3nt: TGTGCCAGCAGCAACCAGTCTCCCTATGGCTACACCTTC

abundance: .
d_gene: .
j_gene: TRBJ2-3
v_gene: TRBV19
CDR3aa: CASSPRTRGTGGDTQYF
CDR3nt: TGTGCCAGTAGCCCTAGGACCAGAGGGACCGGGGGAGATACGCAGTATTTT

abundance: .
d_gene: .
j_gene: TRBJ1-2
v_gene: TRBV30
CDR3aa: CAWSDRSKPGF
CDR3nt: TGTGCCTGGAGTGACAGGTCCAAACCAGGTTTC

abundance: .
d_gene: .
j_gene: TRBJ2-3
v_gene: TRBV5-1
CDR3aa: CASSFDSNTDTQYF
CDR3nt: TGCGCCAGCAGCTTTGACTCTAACACAGATACGCAGTATTTT

abundance: .
d_gene: .
j_gene: TRBJ2-3
v_gene: TRBV18
CDR3aa: CASSPGSGDTQYF
CDR3nt: TGTGCCAGCTCACCAGGGAGTGGAGATACGCAGTATTTT

abundance: .
d_gene: TRBD1
j_gene: TRBJ1-1
v_gene: TRBV27
CDR3aa: CASSLTGWTTEAFF
CDR3nt: TGTGCCAGCAGTTTGACAGGGTGGACCACTGAAGCTTTCTTT

abundance: .
d_gene: TRBD1
j_gene: TRBJ1-1
v_gene: TRBV7-6
CDR3aa: CASSNTGQGWTEAFF
CDR3nt: TGTGCCAGCAGCAACACCGGACAGGGCTGGACTGAAGCTTTCTTT

abundance: .
d_gene: TRBD1
j_gene: TRBJ1-1
v_gene: TRBV5-4
CDR3aa: CASSQQGSAEAFF
CDR3nt: TGTGCCAGCAGCCAACAGGGGAGCGCTGAAGCTTTCTTT

abundance: few
d_gene: TRBD1
j_gene: TRBJ1-2
v_gene: TRBV25-1
CDR3aa: CASSKTGTGGSYGYTF
CDR3nt: TGTGCCAGCAGTAAAACCGGGACAGGGGGTTCGTATGGCTACACCTTC

abundance: .
d_gene: .
j_gene: TRBJ2-2
v_gene: TRBV18
CDR3aa: CASSPSPGVAGELFF
CDR3nt: TGTGCCAGCTCACCCTCCCCGGGAGTGGCCGGGGAGCTGTTTTTT

abundance: .
d_gene: .
j_gene: TRBJ1-2
v_gene: TRBV7-9
CDR3aa: CASSFGGQGAYGYTF
CDR3nt: TGTGCCAGCAGCTTTGGGGGCCAGGGAGCCTATGGCTACACCTTC

abundance: .
d_gene: .
j_gene: TRBJ2-6
v_gene: TRBV6-4
CDR3aa: CASSALGLNSGANVLTF
CDR3nt: TGTGCCAGCAGTGCCCTCGGACTCAACTCTGGGGCCAACGTCCTGACTTTC

abundance: .
d_gene: TRBD1
j_gene: TRBJ2-6
v_gene: TRBV18
CDR3aa: CASSPGTGDSGANVLTF
CDR3nt: TGTGCCAGCTCACCAGGGACAGGGGACTCTGGGGCCAACGTCCTGACTTTC

abundance: .
d_gene: TRBD2
j_gene: TRBJ2-7
v_gene: TRBV7-8
CDR3aa: CASSFGLAGGSTSYEQYF
CDR3nt: TGTGCCAGCAGCTTCGGACTAGCGGGAGGATCCACTTCCTACGAGCAGTACTTC

abundance: .
d_gene: .
j_gene: TRBJ1-1
v_gene: TRBV19
CDR3aa: CAISRGAGSAEAFF
CDR3nt: TGTGCCATCTCTCGGGGGGCAGGGAGCGCTGAAGCTTTCTTT

abundance: .
d_gene: TRBD2
j_gene: TRBJ2-1
v_gene: TRBV27
CDR3aa: CASSLSKRLAGGPNEQFF
CDR3nt: TGTGCCAGCAGTTTATCCAAACGACTAGCGGGAGGGCCCAATGAGCAGTTCTTC

abundance: .
d_gene: .
j_gene: TRBJ1-1
v_gene: TRBV6-1
CDR3aa: CASSEDRERAFF
CDR3nt: TGTGCCAGCAGTGAAGACAGGGAGCGAGCTTTCTTT

abundance: .
d_gene: .
j_gene: TRBJ2-7
v_gene: TRBV19
CDR3aa: CASSLRDKESYEQYF
CDR3nt: TGTGCCAGTAGTCTCCGGGACAAAGAATCCTACGAGCAGTACTTC

abundance: .
d_gene: TRBD2
j_gene: TRBJ2-7
v_gene: TRBV11-1
CDR3aa: CASSANGAGAAYEQYF
CDR3nt: TGTGCCAGCAGCGCAAACGGGGCGGGAGCCGCCTACGAGCAGTACTTC

abundance: .
d_gene: .
j_gene: TRBJ2-2
v_gene: TRBV6-4
CDR3aa: CASSVGVGELFF
CDR3nt: TGTGCCAGCAGTGTCGGAGTCGGGGAGCTGTTTTTT

abundance: .
d_gene: .
j_gene: TRBJ1-5
v_gene: TRBV5-8
CDR3aa: CASSLNPGGNQPQHF
CDR3nt: TGTGCCAGCAGCTTGAACCCAGGGGGCAATCAGCCCCAGCATTTT